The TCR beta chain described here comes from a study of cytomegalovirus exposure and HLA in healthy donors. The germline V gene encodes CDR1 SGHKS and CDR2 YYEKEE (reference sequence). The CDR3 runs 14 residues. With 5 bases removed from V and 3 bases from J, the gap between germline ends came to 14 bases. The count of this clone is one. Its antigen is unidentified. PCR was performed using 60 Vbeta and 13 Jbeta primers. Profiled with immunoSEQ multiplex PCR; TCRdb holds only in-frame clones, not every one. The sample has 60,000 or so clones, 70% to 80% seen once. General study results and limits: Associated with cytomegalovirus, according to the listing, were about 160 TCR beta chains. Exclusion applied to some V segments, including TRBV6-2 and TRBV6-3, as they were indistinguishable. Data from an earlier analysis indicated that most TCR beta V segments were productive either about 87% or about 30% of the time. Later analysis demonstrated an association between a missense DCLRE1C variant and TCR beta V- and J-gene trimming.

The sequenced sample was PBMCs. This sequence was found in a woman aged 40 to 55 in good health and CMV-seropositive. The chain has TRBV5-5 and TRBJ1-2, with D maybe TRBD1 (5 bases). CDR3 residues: CASRQTGLDYGYTF. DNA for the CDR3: TGTGCCAGCAGACAAACAGGTTTGGACTATGGCTACACCTTC.